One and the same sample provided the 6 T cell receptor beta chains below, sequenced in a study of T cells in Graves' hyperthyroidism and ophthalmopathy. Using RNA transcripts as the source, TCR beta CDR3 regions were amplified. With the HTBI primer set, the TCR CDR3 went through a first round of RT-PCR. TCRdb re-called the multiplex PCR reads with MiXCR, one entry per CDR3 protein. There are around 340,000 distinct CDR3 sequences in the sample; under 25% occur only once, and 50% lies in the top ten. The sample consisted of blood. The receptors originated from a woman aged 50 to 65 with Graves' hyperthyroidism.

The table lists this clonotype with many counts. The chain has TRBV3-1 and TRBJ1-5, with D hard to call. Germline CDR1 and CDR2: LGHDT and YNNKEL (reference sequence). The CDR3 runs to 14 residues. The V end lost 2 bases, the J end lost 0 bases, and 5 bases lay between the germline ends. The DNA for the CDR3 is TGTGCCAGCAGCCAACAATATAGCAATCAGCCCCAGCATTTT. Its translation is CASSQQYSNQPQHF.

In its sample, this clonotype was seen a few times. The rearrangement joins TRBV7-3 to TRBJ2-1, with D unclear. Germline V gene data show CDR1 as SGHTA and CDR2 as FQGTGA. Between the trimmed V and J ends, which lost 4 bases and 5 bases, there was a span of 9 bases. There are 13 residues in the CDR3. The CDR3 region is CASSYRQNNEQFF. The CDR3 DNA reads TGTGCCAGCAGCTATCGACAAAACAATGAGCAGTTCTTC. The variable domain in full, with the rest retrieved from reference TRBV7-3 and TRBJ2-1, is GAGVSQTPSNKVTEKGKYVELRCDPISGHTALYWYRQSLGQGPEFLIYFQGTGAADDSGLPNDRFFAVRPEGSVSTLKIQRTERGDSAVYLCASSYRQNNEQFFGPGTRLTVL.

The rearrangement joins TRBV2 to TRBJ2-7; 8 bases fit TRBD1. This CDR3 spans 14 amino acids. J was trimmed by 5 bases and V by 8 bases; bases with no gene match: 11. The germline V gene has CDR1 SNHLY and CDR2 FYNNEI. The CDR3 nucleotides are TGTGCCAGCCGAGGACAGGGCGAAGACCACGAGCAGTACTTC. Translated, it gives CASRGQGEDHEQYF.

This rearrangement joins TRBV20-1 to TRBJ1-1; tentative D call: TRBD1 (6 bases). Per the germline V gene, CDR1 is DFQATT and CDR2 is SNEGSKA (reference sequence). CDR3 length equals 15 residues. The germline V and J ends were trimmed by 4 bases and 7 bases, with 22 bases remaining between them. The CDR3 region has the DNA TGCAGTGCTACCGGAGGGGGGGGGCGCCTAGATGAAGCTTTCTTT. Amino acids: CSATGGGGRLDEAFF.

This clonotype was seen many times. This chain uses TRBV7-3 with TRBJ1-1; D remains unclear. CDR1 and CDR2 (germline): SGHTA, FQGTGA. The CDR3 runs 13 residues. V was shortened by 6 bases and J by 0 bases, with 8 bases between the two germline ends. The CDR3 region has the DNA TGTGCCAGCAGTTCCACAGTGAACACTGAAGCTTTCTTT. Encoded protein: CASSSTVNTEAFF.

The CDR3 DNA sequence: TGTGCCAGCGTTGGAGGGTCGTACAATGAGCAGTTCTTC. This codes for CASVGGSYNEQFF. This sequence joins TRBV2 and TRBJ2-1, with a tentative D call TRBD2 (6 bases). With 8 bases removed from V and 4 bases from J, the gap between germline ends came to 12 bases. CDR3 length: 13 amino acids. The germline V gene encodes CDR1 SNHLY and CDR2 FYNNEI.